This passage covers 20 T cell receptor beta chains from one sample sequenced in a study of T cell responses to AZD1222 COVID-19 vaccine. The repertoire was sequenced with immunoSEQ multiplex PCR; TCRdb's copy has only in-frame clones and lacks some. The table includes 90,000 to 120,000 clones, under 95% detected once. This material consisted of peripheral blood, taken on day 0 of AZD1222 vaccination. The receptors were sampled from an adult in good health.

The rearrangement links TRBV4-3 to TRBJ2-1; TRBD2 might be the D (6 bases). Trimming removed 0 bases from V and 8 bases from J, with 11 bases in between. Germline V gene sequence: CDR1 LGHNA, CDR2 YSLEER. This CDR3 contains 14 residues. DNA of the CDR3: TGCGCCAGCAGCCAAGATTTGCCGGGGGATGAGCAGTTCTTC. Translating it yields CASSQDLPGDEQFF.

CDR3 region: CASSESGTGVGYGYTF. The CDR3 DNA reads TGTGCCAGCAGTGAATCTGGGACAGGGGTAGGCTATGGCTACACCTTC. V gene TRBV6-1 combines with J gene TRBJ1-2, with TRBD1 matching 10 bases. Germline lookup yields CDR1 MNHNS and CDR2 SASEGT. The trim removed 2 bases at V and 4 bases at J, leaving 7 bases unmatched. This CDR3 has 16 residues.

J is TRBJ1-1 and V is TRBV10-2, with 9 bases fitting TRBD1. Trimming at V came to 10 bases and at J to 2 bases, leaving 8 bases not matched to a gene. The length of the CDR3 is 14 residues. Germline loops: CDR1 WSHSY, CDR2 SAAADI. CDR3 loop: CATDRGNINTEAFF. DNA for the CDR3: TGCGCCACGGACAGGGGTAATATCAACACTGAAGCTTTCTTT.

As DNA, the CDR3 is TGTGCCAGCAGCCCGTGGGGGACAGGGGGCTTCAATGAGCAGTTCTTC. Its protein product is CASSPWGTGGFNEQFF. V gene TRBV11-2 combines with J gene TRBJ2-1; 12 nucleotides line up with TRBD1. Germline trimming cut 5 bases from V and 6 bases from J; bases unmatched to any gene: 8. This CDR3 contains 16 residues. Germline CDR1 and CDR2: SGHAT and FQNNGV.

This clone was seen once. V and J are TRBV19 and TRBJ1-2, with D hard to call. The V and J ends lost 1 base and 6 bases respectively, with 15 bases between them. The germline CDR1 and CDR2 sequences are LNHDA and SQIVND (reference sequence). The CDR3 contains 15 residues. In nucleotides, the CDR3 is TGTGCCAGTAGTATAGGAGGCACCTTGCGCCATGGCTACACCTTC. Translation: CASSIGGTLRHGYTF.

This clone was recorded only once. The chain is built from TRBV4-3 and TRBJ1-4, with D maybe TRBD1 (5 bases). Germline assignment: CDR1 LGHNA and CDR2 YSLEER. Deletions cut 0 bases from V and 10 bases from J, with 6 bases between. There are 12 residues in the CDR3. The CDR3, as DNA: TGCGCCAGCAGCCAAGATAGGGGAAAACTGTTTTTT. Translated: CASSQDRGKLFF.

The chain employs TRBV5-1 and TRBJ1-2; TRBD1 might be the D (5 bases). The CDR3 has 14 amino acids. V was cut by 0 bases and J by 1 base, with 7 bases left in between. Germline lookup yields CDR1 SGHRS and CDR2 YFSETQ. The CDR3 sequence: CASSLADSNYGYTF. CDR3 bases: TGCGCCAGCAGCTTGGCCGACAGTAACTATGGCTACACCTTC.

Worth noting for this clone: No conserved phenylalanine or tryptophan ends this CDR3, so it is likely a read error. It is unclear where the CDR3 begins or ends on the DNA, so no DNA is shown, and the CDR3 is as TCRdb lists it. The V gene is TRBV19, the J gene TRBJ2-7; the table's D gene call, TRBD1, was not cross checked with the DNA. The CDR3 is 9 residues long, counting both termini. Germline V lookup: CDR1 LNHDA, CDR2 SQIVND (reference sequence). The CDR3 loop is CASQTGKVS.

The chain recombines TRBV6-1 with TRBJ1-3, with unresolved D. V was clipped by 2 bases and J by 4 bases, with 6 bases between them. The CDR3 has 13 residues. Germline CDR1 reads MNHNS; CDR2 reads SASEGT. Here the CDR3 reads CASSENSGNTIYF. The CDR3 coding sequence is TGTGCCAGCAGTGAAAACAGCGGAAACACCATATATTTT.

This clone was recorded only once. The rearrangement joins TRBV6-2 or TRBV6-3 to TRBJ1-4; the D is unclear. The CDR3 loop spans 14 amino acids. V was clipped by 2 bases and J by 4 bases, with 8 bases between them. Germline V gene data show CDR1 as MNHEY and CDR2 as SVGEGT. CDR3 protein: CASSYGGSNEKLFF. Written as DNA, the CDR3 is TGTGCCAGCAGTTACGGCGGCAGTAATGAAAAACTGTTTTTT.

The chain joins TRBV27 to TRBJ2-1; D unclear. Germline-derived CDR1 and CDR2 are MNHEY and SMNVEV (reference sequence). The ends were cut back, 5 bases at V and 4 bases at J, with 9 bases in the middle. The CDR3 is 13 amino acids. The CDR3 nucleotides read TGTGCCAGCAGTCGGACGGTTTACAATGAGCAGTTCTTC. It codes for CASSRTVYNEQFF.

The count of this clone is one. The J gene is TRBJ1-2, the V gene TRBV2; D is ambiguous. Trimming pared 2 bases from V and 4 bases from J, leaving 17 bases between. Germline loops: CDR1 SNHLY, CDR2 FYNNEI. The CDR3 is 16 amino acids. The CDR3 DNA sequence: TGTGCCAGCAGTGAACCTTCGGAACAAACGATCTATGGCTACACCTTC. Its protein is CASSEPSEQTIYGYTF.

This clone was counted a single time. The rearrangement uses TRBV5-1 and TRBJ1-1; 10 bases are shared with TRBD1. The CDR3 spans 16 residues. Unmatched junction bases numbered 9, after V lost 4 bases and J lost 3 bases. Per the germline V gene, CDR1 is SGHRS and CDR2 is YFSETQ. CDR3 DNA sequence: TGCGCCAGCAGCAGAGGGACAGGGGACGTGGACACTGAAGCTTTCTTT. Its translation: CASSRGTGDVDTEAFF.

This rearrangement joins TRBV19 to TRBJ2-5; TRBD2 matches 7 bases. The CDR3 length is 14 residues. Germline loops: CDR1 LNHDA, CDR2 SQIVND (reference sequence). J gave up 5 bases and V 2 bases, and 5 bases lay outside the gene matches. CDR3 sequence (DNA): TGTGCCAGTAGTATATCTAGCGGACGGGAGACCCAGTACTTC. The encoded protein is CASSISSGRETQYF.

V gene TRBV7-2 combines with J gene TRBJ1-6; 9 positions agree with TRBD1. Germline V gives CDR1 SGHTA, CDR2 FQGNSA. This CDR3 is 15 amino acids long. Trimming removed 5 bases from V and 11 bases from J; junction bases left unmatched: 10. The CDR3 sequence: CASSGRPGQGTPLHF. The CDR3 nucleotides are TGTGCCAGCAGCGGAAGACCGGGACAGGGAACACCCCTCCACTTT.

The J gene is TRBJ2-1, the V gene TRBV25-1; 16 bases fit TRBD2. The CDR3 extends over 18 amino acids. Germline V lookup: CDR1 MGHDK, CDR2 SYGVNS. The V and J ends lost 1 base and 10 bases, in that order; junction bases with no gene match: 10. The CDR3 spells CASSELTGLAGGLREQFF. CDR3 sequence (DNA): TGTGCCAGCAGTGAATTAACGGGACTAGCGGGGGGGCTAAGGGAGCAGTTCTTC.

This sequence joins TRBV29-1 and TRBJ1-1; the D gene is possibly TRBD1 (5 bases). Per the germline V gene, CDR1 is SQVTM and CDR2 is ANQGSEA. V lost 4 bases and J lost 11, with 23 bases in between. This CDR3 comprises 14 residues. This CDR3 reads CSVGSRQSEQGAFF. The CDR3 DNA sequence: TGCAGCGTTGGGTCGAGACAGTCAGAACAAGGGGCTTTCTTT. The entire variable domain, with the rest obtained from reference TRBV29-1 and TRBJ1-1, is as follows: SAVISQKPSRDICQRGTSLTIQCQVDSQVTMMFWYRQQPGQSLTLIATANQGSEATYESGFVIDKFPISRPNLTFSTLTVSNMSPEDSSIYLCSVGSRQSEQGAFFGQGTRLTVV.

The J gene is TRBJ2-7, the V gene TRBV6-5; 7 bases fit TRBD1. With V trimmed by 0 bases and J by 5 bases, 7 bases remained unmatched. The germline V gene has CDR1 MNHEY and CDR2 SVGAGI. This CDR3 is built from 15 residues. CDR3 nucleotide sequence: TGTGCCAGCAGTTACTCCCGACAGGGCTTCAACGAGCAGTACTTC. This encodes CASSYSRQGFNEQYF.

CDR3 amino acids: CASSLDRPQTDTQYF. The CDR3 nucleotides are TGTGCCAGCAGCTTAGATCGGCCCCAAACAGATACGCAGTATTTT. This chain uses TRBV7-2 with TRBJ2-3; unclear D gene. The V end lost 1 base, the J end lost 3 bases, and 11 bases lay between the germline ends. Germline V CDR1 and CDR2: SGHTA, FQGNSA. This CDR3 is 15 amino acids long.

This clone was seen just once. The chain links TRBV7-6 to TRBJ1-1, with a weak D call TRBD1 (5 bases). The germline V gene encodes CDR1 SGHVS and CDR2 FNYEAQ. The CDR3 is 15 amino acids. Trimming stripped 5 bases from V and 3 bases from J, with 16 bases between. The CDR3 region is CASSLWEGIHTEAFF. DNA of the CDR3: TGTGCCAGCAGCCTGTGGGAGGGGATACACACTGAAGCTTTCTTT.